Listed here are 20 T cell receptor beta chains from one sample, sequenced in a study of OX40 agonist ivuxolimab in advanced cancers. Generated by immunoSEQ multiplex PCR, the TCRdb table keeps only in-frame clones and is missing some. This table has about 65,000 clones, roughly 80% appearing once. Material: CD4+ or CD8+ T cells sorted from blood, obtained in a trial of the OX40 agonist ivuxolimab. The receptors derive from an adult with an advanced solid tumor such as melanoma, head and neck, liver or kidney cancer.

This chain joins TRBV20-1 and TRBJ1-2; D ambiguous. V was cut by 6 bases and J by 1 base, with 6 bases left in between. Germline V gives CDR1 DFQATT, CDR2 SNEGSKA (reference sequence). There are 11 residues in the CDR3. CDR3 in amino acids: CSATDNYGYTF. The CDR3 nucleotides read TGCAGTGCCACCGATAACTATGGCTACACCTTC.

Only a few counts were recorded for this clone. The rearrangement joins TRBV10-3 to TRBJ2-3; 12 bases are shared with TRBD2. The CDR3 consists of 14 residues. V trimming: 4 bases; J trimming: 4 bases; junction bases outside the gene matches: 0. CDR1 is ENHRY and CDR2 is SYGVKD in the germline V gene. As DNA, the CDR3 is TGTGCCATCAGTGGACTAGCGGGAGCAGATACGCAGTATTTT. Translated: CAISGLAGADTQYF.

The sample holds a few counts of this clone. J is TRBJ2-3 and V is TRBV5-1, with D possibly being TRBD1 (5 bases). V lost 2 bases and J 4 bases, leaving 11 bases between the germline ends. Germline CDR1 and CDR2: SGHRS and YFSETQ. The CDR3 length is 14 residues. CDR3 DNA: TGCGCCAGCAGCTTCCAGACAGAAGCAGATACGCAGTATTTT. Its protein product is CASSFQTEADTQYF.

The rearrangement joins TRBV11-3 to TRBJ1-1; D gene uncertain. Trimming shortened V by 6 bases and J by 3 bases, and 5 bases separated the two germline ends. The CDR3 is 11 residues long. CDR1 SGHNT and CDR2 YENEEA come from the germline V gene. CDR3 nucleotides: TGTGCCAGCAGACCGTACACTGAAGCTTTCTTT. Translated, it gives CASRPYTEAFF.

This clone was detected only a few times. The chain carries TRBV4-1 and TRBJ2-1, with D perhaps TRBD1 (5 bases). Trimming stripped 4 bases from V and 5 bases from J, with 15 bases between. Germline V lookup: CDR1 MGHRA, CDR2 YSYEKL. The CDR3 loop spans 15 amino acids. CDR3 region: CASSRPDSEDNEQFF. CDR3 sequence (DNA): TGCGCCAGCAGCCGCCCCGACAGCGAGGACAATGAGCAGTTCTTC.

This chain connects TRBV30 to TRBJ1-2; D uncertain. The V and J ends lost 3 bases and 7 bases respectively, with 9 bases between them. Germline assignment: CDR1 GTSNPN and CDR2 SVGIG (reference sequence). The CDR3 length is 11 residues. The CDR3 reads CAWRTRGGYTF. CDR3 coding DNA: TGTGCCTGGAGGACACGGGGTGGCTACACCTTC.

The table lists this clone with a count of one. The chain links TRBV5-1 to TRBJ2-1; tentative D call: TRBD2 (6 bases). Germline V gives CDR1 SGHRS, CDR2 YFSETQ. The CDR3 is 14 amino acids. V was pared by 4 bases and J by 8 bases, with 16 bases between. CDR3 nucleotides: TGCGCCAGCAGCCTAACGGCGTCGGGAGATGAGCAGTTCTTC. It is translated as CASSLTASGDEQFF.

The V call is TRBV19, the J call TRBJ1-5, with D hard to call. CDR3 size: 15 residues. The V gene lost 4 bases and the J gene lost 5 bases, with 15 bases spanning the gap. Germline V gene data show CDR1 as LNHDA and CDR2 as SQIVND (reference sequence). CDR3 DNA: TGTGCCAGTAGTAGTCTTCCGTACGGGGATCAGCCCCAGCATTTT. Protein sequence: CASSSLPYGDQPQHF.

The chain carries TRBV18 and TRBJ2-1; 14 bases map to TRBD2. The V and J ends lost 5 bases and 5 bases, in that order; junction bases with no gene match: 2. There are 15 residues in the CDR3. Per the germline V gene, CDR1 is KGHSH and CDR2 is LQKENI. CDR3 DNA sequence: TGTGCCAGCTCAACGGGACTAGCGGGAGACAATGAGCAGTTCTTC. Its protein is CASSTGLAGDNEQFF.

CDR3 coding DNA: TGTGCCAGTAGTGGTGATTCGGCCCGCATTTATGGCTACACCTTC. Its translation: CASSGDSARIYGYTF. The J gene is TRBJ1-2, the V gene TRBV19; the D is unclear. The CDR3 extends over 15 amino acids. Trimming shortened V by 5 bases and J by 5 bases, and 18 bases separated the two germline ends. Germline-derived CDR1 and CDR2 are LNHDA and SQIVND (reference sequence).

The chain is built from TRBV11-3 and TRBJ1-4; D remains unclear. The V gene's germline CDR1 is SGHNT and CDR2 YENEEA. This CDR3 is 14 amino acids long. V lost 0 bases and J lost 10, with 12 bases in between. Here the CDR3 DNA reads TGTGCCAGCAGCTTAGACCTTTTGGGCGTAAAACTGTTTTTT. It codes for CASSLDLLGVKLFF.

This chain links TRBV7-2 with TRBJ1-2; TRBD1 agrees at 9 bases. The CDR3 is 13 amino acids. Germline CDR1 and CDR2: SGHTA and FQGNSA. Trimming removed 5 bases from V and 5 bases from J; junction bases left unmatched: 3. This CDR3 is CASSLQGAYGYTF. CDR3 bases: TGTGCCAGCAGCCTACAGGGGGCGTATGGCTACACCTTC.

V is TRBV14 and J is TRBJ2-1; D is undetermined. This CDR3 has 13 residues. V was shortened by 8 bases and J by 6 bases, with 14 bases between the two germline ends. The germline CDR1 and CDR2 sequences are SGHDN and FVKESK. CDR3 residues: CASSPEWGNEQFF. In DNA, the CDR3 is TGTGCCAGCTCACCAGAATGGGGCAATGAGCAGTTCTTC.

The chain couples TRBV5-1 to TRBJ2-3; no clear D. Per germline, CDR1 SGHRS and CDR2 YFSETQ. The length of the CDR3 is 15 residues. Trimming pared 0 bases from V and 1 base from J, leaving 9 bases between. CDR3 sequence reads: CASSLAGPRTDTQYF. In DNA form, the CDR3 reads TGCGCCAGCAGCTTGGCCGGACCCCGCACAGATACGCAGTATTTT.

This chain's CDR3 is CAWSVTEGSRKGYTGELFF. In DNA form, the CDR3 reads TGTGCCTGGAGTGTAACAGAAGGTTCTCGAAAGGGGTACACCGGGGAGCTGTTTTTT. The chain links TRBV30 to TRBJ2-2; D is possibly TRBD1 (5 bases). Germline-derived CDR1 and CDR2 are GTSNPN and SVGIG (reference sequence). The CDR3 length is 19 residues. V was shortened by 0 bases and J by 3 bases, with 23 bases between the two germline ends.

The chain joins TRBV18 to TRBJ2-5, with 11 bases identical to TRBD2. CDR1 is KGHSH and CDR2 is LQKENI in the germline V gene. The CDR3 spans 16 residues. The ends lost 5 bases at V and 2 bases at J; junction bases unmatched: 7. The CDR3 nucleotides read TGTGCCAGCTCATCTCTAGCGGGAGGACGGCAAGAGACCCAGTACTTC. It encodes CASSSLAGGRQETQYF.

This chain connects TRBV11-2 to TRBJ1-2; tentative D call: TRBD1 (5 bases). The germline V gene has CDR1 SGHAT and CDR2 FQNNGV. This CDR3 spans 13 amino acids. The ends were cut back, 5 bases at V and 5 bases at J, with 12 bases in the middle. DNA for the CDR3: TGTGCCAGCAGCACGCAGGGCGGGTATGGCTACACCTTC. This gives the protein CASSTQGGYGYTF.

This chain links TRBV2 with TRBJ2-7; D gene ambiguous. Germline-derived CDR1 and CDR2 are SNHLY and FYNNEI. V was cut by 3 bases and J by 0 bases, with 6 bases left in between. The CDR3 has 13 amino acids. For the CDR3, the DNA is TGTGCCAGCAGTGAGGGTATCTCCTACGAGCAGTACTTC. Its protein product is CASSEGISYEQYF.

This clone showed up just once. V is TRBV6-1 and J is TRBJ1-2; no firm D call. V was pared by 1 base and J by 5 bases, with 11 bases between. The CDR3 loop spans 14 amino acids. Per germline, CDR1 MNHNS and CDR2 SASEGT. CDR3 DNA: TGTGCCAGCAGTGAAGGAGGAGCCCAATATGGCTACACCTTC. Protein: CASSEGGAQYGYTF.

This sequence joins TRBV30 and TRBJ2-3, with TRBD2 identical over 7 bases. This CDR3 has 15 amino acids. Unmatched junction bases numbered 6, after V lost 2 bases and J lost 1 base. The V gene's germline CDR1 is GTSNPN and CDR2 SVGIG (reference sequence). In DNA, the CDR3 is TGTGCCTGGAGTCTAGGCGGGAGCGGCACAGATACGCAGTATTTT. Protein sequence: CAWSLGGSGTDTQYF. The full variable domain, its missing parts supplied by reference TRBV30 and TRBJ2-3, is SQTIHQWPATLVQPVGSPLSLECTVEGTSNPNLYWYRQAAGRGLQLLFYSVGIGQISSEVPQNLSASRPQDRQFILSSKKLLLSDSGFYLCAWSLGGSGTDTQYFGPGTRLTVL.